Sequencing of this T cell receptor (beta chain) was carried out in a study of shared clonotypes between healthy human individuals. On the study more broadly: Serving as donors were a couple of women and three men, whose ages spanned 18 to 49. Study-level points and caveats: Depth of sequencing was expected to influence donor clonotype sharing. Shared clonotypes: approximately 5.3% naive CD4, about 4% naive CD8, 2% to 2.5% memory CD4, approximately 0.37% memory CD8.

Every immunoSEQ plate was one replicate of a subset's evenly spread DNA. The protocol was immunoSEQ multiplex PCR, while the TCRdb copy is restricted to in-frame clones and leaves out a portion. The sample includes around 720,000 clones, around 73% of them seen just once. The CDR3 consists of 16 residues. J was trimmed by 3 bases and V by 0 bases; bases with no gene match: 4. Per germline, CDR1 SGHAT and CDR2 FQNNGV. About this clone: The target antigen is unknown.

The sequencing sample was made of memory CD4+ T cells sorted from blood. Subset reported: CD45RA-negative fraction. The chain recombines TRBV11-2 with TRBJ2-1; 8 bases fit TRBD2. This sequence originates from a woman aged 25 to 45 in good health. As DNA, the CDR3 is TGTGCCAGCAGCTTAGATGTAGCGGGGCACTACAATGAGCAGTTCTTC. Its translation is CASSLDVAGHYNEQFF.